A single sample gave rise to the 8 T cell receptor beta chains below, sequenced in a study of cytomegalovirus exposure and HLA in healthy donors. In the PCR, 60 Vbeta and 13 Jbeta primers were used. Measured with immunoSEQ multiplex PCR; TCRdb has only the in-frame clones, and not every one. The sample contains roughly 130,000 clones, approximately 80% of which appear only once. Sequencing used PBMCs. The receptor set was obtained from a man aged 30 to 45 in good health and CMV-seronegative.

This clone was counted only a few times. As DNA, the CDR3 is TGTGCCAGCAGGAGACAGGGTGACGAGCAGTACTTC. It codes for CASRRQGDEQYF. This chain connects TRBV2 to TRBJ2-7; 7 bases are shared with TRBD1. The CDR3 extends over 12 amino acids. From germline, CDR1 is SNHLY and CDR2 FYNNEI. Unmatched junction bases numbered 4, after V lost 6 bases and J lost 5 bases.

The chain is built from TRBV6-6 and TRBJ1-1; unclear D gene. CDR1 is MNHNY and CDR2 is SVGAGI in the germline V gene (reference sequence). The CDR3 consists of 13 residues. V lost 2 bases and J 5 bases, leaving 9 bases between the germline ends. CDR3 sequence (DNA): TGTGCCAGCAGTTACGTGGCTGAAACTGAAGCTTTCTTT. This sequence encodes CASSYVAETEAFF.

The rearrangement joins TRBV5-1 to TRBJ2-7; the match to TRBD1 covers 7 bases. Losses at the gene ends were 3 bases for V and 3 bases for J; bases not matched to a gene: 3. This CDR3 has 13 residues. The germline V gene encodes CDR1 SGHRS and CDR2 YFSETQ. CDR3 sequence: CASSWGQYYEQYF. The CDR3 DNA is TGCGCCAGCAGCTGGGGACAGTACTACGAGCAGTACTTC.

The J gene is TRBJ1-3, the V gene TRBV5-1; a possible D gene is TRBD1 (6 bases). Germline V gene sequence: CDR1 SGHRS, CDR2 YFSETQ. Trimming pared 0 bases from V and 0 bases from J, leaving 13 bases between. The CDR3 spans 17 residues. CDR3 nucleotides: TGCGCCAGCAGCTTGGAGATTGGGGGCCTCTCTGGAAACACCATATATTTT. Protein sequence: CASSLEIGGLSGNTIYF.

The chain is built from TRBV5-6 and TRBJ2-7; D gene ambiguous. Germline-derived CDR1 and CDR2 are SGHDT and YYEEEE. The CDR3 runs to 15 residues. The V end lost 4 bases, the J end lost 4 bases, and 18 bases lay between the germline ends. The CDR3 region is CASSPDETVGYEQYF. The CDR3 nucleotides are TGTGCCAGCAGCCCCGACGAGACGGTCGGGTACGAGCAGTACTTC.

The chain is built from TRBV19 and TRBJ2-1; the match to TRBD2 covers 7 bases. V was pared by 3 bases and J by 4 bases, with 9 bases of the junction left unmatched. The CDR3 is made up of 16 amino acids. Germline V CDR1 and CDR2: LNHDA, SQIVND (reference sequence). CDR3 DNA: TGTGCCAGTAGTATCCTTTGGGGGGGAGGATACAATGAGCAGTTCTTC. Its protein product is CASSILWGGGYNEQFF.

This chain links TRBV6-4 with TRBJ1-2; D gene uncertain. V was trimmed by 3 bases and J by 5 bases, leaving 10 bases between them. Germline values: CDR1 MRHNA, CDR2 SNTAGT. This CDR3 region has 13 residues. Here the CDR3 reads CASSEWPSYGYTF. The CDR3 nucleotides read TGTGCCAGCAGTGAGTGGCCCTCGTATGGCTACACCTTC.

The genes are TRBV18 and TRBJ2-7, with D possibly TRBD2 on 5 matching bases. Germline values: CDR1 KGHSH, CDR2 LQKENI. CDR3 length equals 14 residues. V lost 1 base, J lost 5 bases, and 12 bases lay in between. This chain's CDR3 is CASSPQTPSHEQYF. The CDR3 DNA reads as TGTGCCAGCTCACCACAGACTCCTAGCCACGAGCAGTACTTC.